The clone carrying this T cell receptor beta chain has ten or more counts. Antigen specificity is unknown. The CDR3 extends 3 residues past the end of the read, so its final part is completed from the germline J gene. All CVID subjects were on immunoglobulin replacement for at least one year. No CVID subject was ill or on immunomodulatory drugs when sampled. Per germline, CDR1 SQVTM and CDR2 ANQGSEA. V lost 1 base and J lost 4; bases outside the gene matches: 4. The CDR3 totals 14 residues. Clones were read by immunoSEQ multiplex PCR, and TCRdb kept only the in-frame ones, dropping some. The repertoire yields tens of thousands of clones, none seen only once; the top ten contain less than 8%. The sample belongs to a study of T cell clonality in common variable immunodeficiency. Regarding the study as a whole: In common variable immunodeficiency, TCR beta chains reportedly carried fewer deletions and N-nucleotide insertions.

The receptor was isolated from a human donor with common variable immunodeficiency. Sample: peripheral blood mononuclear cells. V usage is TRBV29-1 and J usage is TRBJ2-1; TRBD1 agrees at 7 bases. CDR3: CSVEAGTVYNEQFF. The DNA read from the CDR3 is TGCAGCGTTGAAGCCGGGACAGTGTACAATGAG.